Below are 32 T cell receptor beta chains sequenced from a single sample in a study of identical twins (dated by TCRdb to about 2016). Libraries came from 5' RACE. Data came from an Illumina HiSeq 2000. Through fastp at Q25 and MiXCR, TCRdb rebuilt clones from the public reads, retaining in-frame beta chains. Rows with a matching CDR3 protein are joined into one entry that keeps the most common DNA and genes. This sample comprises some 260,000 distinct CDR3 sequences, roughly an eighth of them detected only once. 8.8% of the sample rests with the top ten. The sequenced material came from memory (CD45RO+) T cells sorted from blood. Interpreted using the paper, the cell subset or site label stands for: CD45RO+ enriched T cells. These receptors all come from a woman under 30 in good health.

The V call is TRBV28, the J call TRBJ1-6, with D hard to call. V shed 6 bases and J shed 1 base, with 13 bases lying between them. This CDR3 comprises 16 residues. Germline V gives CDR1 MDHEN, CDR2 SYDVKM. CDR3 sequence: CASSLARGSYNSPLHF. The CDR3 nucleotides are TGTGCCAGCAGCCTAGCCCGGGGATCCTATAATTCACCCCTCCACTTT.

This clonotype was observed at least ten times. The CDR3 coding sequence is TGTGCCAGCAGTTTTTCCCCCTACGAGCAGTACTTC. Encoded protein: CASSFSPYEQYF. J is TRBJ2-7 and V is TRBV12-3 or TRBV12-4; no clear D. The CDR3 extends over 12 amino acids. V lost 3 bases and J lost 2, with 5 bases in between.

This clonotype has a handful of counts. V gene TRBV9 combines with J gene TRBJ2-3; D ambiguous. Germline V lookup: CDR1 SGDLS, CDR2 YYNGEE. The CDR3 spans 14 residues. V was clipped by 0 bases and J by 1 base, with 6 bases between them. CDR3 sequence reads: CASSVALGTDTQYF. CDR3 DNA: TGTGCCAGCAGCGTAGCGCTGGGCACAGATACGCAGTATTTT. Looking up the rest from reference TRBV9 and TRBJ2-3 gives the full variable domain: DSGVTQTPKHLITATGQRVTLRCSPRSGDLSVYWYQQSLDQGLQFLIQYYNGEERAKGNILERFSAQQFPDLHSELNLSSLELGDSALYFCASSVALGTDTQYFGPGTRLTVL.

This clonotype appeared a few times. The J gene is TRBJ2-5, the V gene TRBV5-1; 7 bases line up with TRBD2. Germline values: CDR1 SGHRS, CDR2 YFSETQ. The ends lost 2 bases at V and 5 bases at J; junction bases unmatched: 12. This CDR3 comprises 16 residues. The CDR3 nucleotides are TGCGCCAGCAGCTTCGGGTCGAGCGGGGCGAGGGAGACCCAGTACTTC. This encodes CASSFGSSGARETQYF.

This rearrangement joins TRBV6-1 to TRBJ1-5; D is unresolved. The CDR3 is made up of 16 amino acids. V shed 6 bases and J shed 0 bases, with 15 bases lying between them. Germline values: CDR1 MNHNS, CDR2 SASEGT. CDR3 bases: TGTGCCAGCAGCCGTTTCGGACTAGATAGCAATCAGCCCCAGCATTTT. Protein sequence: CASSRFGLDSNQPQHF.

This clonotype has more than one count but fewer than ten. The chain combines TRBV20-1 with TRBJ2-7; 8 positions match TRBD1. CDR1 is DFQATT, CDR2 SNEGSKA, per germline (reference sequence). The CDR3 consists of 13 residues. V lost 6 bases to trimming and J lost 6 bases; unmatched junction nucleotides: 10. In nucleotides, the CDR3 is TGCAGTGCGAACAGGGGGGATTCTAGCGAGCAGTACTTC. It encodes CSANRGDSSEQYF.

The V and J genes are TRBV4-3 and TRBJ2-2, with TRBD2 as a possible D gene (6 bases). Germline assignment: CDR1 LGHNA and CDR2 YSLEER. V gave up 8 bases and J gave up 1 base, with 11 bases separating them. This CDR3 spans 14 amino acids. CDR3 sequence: CASRGTWNTGELFF. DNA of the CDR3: TGCGCCAGCCGCGGGACGTGGAACACCGGGGAGCTGTTTTTT.

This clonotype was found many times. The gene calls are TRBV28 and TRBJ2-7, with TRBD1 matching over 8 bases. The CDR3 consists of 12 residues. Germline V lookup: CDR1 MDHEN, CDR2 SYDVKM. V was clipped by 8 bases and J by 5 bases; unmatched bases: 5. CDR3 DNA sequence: TGTGCCAGCCGGACAGGGCCCCACGAGCAGTACTTC. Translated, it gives CASRTGPHEQYF. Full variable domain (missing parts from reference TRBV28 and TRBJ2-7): DVKVTQSSRYLVKRTGEKVFLECVQDMDHENMFWYRQDPGLGLRLIYFSYDVKMKEKGDIPEGYSVSREKKERFSLILESASTNQTSMYLCASRTGPHEQYFGPGTRLTVT.

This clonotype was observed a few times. The CDR3 loop is CASSLIGGTEAFF. The CDR3 coding sequence is TGTGCCAGCAGCTTAATTGGGGGGACTGAAGCTTTCTTT. V is TRBV7-3 and J is TRBJ1-1; a possible D gene is TRBD1 (5 bases). Germline V gene lookup returns CDR1 SGHTA and CDR2 FQGTGA. V was shortened by 1 base and J by 5 bases, with 8 bases between the two germline ends. The CDR3 has 13 amino acids.

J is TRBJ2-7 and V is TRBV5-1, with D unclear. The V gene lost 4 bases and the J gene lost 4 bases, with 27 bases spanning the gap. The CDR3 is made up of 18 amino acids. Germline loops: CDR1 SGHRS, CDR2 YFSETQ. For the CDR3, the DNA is TGCGCCAGCAGCGTGACTCCGAATATAGGTCCCTGGTCGTACGAGCAGTACTTC. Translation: CASSVTPNIGPWSYEQYF.

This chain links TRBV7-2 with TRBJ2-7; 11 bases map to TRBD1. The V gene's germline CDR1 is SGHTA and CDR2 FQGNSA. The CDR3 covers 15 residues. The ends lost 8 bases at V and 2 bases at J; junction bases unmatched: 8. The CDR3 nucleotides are TGTGCCAGCGGACCCGGGACAGGGGGGACCTACGAGCAGTACTTC. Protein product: CASGPGTGGTYEQYF.

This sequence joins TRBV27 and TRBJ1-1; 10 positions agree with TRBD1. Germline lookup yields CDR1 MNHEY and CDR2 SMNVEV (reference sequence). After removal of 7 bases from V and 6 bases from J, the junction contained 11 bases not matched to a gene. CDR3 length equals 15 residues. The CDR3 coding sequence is TGTGCCAGCAAGACAGGGGGCGATGGCAGCGCTGAAGCTTTCTTT. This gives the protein CASKTGGDGSAEAFF.

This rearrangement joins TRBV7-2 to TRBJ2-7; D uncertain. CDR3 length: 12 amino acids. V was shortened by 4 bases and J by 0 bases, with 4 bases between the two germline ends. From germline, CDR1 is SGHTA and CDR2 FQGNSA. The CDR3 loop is CASSSNSYEQYF. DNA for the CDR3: TGTGCCAGCAGCTCCAACTCCTACGAGCAGTACTTC.

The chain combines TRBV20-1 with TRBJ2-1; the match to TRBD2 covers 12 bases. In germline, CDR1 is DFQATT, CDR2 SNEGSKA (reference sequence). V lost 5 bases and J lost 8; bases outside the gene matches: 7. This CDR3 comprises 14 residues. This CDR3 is CSASGLAGGHEQFF. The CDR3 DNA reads TGCAGTGCTTCGGGACTAGCGGGTGGCCATGAGCAGTTCTTC.

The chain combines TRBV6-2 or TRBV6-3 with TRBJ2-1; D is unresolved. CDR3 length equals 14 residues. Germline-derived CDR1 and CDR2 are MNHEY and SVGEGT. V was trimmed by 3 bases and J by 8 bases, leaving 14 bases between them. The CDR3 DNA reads TGTGCCAGCAGTTATTCAGTAGCTATCGATGAGCAGTTCTTC. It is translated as CASSYSVAIDEQFF.

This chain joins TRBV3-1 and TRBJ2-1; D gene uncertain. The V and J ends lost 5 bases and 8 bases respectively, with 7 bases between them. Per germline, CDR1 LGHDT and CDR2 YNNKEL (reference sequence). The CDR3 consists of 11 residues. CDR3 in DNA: TGTGCCAGCAGCTACTTAGATGAGCAGTTCTTC. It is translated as CASSYLDEQFF.

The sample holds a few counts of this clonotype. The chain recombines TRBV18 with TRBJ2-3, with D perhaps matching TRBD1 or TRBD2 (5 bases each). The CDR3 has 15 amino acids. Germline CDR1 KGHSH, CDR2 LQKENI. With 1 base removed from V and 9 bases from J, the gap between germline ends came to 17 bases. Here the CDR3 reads CASSPQQDSKETQYF. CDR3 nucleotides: TGTGCCAGCTCACCACAACAGGACTCCAAAGAAACGCAGTATTTT.

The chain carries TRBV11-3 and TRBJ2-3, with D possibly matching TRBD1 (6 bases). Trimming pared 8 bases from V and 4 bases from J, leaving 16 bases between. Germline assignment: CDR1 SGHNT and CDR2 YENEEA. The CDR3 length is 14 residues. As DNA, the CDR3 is TGTGCCAGCCAGGGGCTAGCTAGGGCAGATACGCAGTATTTT. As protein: CASQGLARADTQYF.

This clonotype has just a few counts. CDR3 bases: TGTGCCAGCGGGGTCTACAGGGCGGGGGAGCAGTACTTC. Translating gives CASGVYRAGEQYF. The gene calls are TRBV2 and TRBJ2-7; D possibly matches TRBD1 or TRBD2 (6 bases each). V shed 8 bases and J shed 7 bases, with 18 bases lying between them. The CDR3 sequence is 13 residues long. Germline assignment: CDR1 SNHLY and CDR2 FYNNEI.

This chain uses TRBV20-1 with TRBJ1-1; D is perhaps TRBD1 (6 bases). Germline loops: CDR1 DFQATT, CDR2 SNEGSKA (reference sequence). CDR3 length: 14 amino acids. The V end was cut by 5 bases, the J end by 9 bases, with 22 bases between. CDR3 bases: TGCAGTGCTGGGGGTGATACAGGGAGGCAGAAAGCTTTCTTT. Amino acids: CSAGGDTGRQKAFF.

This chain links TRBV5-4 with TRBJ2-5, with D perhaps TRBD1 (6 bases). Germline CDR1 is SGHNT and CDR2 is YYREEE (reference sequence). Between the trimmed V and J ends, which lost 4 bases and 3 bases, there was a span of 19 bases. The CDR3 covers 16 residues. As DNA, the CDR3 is TGTGCCAGCAGCGCCCAGGGACATCTAGAGAAAGAGACCCAGTACTTC. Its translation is CASSAQGHLEKETQYF.

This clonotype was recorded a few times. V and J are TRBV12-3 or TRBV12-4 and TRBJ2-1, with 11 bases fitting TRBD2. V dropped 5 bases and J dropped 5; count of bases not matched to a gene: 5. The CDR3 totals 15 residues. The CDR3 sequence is CASSLWTSGHNEQFF. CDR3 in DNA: TGTGCCAGCAGTCTATGGACTAGCGGGCACAATGAGCAGTTCTTC.

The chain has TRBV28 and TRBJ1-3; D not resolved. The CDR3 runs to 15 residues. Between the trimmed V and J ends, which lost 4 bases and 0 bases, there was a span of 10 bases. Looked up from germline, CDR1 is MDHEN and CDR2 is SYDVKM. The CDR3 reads CASSSQEPSGNTIYF. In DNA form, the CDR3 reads TGTGCCAGCAGTTCTCAGGAGCCCTCTGGAAACACCATATATTTT.

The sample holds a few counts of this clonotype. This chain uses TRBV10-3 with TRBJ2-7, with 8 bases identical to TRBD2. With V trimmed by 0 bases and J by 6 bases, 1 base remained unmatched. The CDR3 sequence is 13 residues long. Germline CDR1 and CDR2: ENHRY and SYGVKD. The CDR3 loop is CAISESSGSEQYF. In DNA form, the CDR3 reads TGTGCCATCAGTGAGTCGAGCGGGAGCGAGCAGTACTTC.

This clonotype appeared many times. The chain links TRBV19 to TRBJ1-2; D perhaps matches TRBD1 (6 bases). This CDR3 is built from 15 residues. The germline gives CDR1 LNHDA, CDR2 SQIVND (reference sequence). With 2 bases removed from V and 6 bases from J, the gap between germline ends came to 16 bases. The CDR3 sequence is CASSILGQSGHGYTF. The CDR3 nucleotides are TGTGCCAGTAGTATATTAGGACAGAGCGGACATGGCTACACCTTC.

As DNA, the CDR3 is TGCAGTGCAAAAAATAGCGGGAGATATGAGCAGTTCTTC. Protein: CSAKNSGRYEQFF. This chain uses TRBV20-1 with TRBJ2-1; TRBD2 matches at 9 bases. This CDR3 comprises 13 residues. Germline CDR1 and CDR2: DFQATT and SNEGSKA (reference sequence). V was pared by 6 bases and J by 8 bases, with 8 bases of the junction left unmatched.

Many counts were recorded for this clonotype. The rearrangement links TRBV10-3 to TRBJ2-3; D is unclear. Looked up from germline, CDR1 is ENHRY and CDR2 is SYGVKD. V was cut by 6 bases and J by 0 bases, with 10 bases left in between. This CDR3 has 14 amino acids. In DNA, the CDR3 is TGTGCCATCAGGAAAGCATCCAGCACAGATACGCAGTATTTT. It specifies CAIRKASSTDTQYF.

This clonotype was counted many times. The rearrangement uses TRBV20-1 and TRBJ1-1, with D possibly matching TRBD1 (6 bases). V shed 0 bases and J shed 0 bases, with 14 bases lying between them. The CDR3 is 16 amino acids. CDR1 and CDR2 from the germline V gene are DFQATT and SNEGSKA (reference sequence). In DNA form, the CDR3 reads TGCAGTGCTAGAGATCAGAGGGGGGCATTGAACACTGAAGCTTTCTTT. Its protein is CSARDQRGALNTEAFF.

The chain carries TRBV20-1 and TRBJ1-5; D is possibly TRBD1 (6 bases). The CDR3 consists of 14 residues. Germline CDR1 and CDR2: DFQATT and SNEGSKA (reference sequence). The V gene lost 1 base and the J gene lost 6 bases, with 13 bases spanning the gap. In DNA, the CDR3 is TGCAGTGCTAGAGGTCCGGGGGCCGGTCAGCCCCAGCATTTT. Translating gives CSARGPGAGQPQHF.

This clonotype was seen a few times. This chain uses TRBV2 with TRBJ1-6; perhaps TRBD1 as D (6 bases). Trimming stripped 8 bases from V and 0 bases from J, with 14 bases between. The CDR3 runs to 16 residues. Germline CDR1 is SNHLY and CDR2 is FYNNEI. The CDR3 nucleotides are TGTGCCAGCCGCTGGAGGGGGAGCTCCTATAATTCACCCCTCCACTTT. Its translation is CASRWRGSSYNSPLHF.

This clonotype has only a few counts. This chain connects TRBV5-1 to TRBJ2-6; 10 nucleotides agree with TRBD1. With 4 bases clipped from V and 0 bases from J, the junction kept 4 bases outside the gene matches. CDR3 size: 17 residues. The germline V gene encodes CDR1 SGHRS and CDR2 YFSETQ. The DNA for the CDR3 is TGCGCCAGCAGCAGGGACAGGGGAAGCTCTGGGGCCAACGTCCTGACTTTC. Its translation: CASSRDRGSSGANVLTF.

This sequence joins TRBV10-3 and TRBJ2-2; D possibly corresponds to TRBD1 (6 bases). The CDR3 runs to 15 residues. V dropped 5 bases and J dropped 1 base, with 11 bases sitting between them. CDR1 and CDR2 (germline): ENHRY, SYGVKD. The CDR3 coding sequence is TGTGCCATCAGTCCACAACAGGGGAACACCGGGGAGCTGTTTTTT. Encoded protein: CAISPQQGNTGELFF.